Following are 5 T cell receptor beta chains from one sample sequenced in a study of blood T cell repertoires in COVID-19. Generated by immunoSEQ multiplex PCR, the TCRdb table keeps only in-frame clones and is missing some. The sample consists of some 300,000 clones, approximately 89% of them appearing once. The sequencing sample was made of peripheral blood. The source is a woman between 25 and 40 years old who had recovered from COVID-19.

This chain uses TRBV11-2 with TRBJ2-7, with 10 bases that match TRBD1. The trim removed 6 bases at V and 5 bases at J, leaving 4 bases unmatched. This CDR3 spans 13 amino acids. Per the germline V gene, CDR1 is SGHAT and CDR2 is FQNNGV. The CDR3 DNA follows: TGTGCCAGCAGTTCCGGGACAGGGGACGAGCAGTACTTC. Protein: CASSSGTGDEQYF.

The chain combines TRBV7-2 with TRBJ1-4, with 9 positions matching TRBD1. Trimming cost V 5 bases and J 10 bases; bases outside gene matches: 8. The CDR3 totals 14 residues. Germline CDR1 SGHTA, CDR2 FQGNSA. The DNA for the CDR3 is TGTGCCAGCAGCCCCGGACAGGGGCAGGGAAAACTGTTTTTT. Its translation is CASSPGQGQGKLFF.

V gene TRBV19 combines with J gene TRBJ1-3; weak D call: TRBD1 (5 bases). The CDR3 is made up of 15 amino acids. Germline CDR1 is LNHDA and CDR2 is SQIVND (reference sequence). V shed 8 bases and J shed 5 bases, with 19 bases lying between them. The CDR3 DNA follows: TGTGCCAGTTCCATGGGCAGGGATCCCAGAAACACCATATATTTT. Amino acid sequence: CASSMGRDPRNTIYF.

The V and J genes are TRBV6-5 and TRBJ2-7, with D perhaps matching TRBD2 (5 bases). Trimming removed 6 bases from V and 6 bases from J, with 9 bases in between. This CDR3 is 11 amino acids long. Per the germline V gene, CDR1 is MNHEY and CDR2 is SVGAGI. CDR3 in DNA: TGTGCCAGCAGGAGGGAGTCCGAGCAGTACTTC. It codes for CASRRESEQYF.

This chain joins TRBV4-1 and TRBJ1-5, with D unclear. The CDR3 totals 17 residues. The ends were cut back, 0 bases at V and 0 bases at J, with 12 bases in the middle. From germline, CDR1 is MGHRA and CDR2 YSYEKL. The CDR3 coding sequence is TGCGCCAGCAGCCAAGAACTAGGGATGTATAGCAATCAGCCCCAGCATTTT. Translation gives CASSQELGMYSNQPQHF.